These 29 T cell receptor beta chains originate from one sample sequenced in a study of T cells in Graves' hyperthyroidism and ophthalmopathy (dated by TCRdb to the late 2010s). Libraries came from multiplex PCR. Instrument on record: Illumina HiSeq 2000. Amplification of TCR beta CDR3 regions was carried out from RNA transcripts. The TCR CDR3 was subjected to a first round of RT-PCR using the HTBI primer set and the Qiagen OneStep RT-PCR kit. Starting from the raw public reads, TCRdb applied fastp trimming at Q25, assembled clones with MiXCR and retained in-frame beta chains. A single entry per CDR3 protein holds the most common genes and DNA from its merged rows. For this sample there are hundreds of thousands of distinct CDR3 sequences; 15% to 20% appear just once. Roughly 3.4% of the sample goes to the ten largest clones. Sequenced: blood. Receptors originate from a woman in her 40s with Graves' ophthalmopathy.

CDR3 loop: CSVEPRGGTYEQYF. The CDR3 nucleotides read TGCAGCGTTGAGCCCAGGGGCGGGACCTACGAGCAGTACTTC. This rearrangement joins TRBV29-1 to TRBJ2-7; D is tentatively TRBD1 or TRBD2 (6 bases each). The CDR3 is 14 amino acids. Germline V gene data show CDR1 as SQVTM and CDR2 as ANQGSEA. Trimming removed 3 bases from V and 2 bases from J, with 14 bases in between.

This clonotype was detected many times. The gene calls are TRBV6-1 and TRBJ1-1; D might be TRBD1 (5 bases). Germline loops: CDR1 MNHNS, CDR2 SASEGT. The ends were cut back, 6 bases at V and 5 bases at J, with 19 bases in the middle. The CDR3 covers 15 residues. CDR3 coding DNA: TGTGCCAGCAGCTCCCTCCCAGGGAGTGGTACTGAAGCTTTCTTT. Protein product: CASSSLPGSGTEAFF.

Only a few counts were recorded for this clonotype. The CDR3 here is CASSQEGAGAPYEQYF. Written as DNA, the CDR3 is TGTGCCAGCAGCCAAGAGGGGGCGGGGGCCCCCTACGAGCAGTACTTC. The chain is built from TRBV4-2 and TRBJ2-7, with D maybe TRBD2 (7 bases). V lost 0 bases and J 2 bases, leaving 14 bases between the germline ends. Germline CDR1 and CDR2: LGHNA and YNFKEQ. This CDR3 has 16 residues.

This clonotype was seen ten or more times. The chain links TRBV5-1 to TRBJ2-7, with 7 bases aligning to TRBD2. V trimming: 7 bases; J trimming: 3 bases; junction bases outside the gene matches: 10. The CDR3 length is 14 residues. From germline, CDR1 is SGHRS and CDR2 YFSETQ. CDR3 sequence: CASGPGLSHYEQYF. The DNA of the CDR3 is TGCGCCAGCGGACCGGGACTAAGTCACTACGAGCAGTACTTC.

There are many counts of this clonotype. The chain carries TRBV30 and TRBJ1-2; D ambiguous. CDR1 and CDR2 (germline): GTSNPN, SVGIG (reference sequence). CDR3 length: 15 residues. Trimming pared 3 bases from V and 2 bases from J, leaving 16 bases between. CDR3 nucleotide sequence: TGTGCCTGGAGGGGTTGGAGGACCCTAAACTATGGCTACACCTTC. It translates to CAWRGWRTLNYGYTF.

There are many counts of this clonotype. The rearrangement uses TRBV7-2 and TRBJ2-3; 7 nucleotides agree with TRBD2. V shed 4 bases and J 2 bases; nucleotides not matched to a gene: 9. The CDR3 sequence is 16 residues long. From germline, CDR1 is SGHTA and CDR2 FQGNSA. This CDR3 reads CASSYTASGLTDTQYF. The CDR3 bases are TGTGCCAGCAGCTACACCGCTAGCGGACTCACAGATACGCAGTATTTT.

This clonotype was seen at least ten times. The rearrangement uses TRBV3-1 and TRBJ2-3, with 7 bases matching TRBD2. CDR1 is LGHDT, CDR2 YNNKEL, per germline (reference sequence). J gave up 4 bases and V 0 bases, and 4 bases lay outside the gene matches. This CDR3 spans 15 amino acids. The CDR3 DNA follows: TGTGCCAGCAGCCAAGATACCCGGGGGGCAGATACGCAGTATTTT. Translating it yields CASSQDTRGADTQYF.

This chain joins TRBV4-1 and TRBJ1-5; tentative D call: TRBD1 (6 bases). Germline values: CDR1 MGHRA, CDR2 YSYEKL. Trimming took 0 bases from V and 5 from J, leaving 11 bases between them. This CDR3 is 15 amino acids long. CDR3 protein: CASSQDTGRHQPQHF. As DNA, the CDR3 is TGCGCCAGCAGCCAAGATACAGGGAGGCATCAGCCCCAGCATTTT.

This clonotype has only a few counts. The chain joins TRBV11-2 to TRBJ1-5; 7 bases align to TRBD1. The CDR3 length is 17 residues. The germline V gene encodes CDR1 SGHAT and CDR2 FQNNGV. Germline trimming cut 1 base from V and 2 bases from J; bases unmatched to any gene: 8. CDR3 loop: CASSLAPRGGGNQPQHF. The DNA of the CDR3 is TGTGCCAGCAGCTTAGCGCCCAGGGGGGGGGGCAATCAGCCCCAGCATTTT.

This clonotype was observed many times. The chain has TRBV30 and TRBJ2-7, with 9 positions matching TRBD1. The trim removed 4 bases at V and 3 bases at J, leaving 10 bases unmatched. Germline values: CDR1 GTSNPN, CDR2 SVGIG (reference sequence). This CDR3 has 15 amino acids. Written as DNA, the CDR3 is TGTGCCTGGACATTCGCCGGGACAGGGAACTACGAGCAGTACTTC. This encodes CAWTFAGTGNYEQYF.

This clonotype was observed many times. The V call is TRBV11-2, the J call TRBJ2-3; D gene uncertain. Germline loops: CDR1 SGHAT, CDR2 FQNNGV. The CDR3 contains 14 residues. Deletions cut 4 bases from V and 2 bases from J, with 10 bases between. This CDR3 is CASSYGPFTDTQYF. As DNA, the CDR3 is TGTGCCAGCAGCTACGGACCCTTCACAGATACGCAGTATTTT.

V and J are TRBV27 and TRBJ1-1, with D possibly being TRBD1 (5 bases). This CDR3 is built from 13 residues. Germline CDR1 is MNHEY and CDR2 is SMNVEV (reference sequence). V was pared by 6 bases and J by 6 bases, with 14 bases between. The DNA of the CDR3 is TGTGCCAGCAGCCCCCGGGGGTGGTCTGAAGCTTTCTTT. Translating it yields CASSPRGWSEAFF.

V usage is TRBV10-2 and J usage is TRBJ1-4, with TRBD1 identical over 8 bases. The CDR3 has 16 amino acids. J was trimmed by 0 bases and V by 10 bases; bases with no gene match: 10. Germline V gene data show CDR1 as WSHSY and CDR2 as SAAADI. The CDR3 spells CANPGQDVPTNEKLFF. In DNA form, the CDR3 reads TGCGCCAATCCGGGACAGGACGTTCCAACTAATGAAAAACTGTTTTTT.

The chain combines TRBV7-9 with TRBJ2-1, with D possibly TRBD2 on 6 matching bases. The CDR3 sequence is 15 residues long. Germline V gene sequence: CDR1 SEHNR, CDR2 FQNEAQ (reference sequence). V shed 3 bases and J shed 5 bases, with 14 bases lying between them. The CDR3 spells CASSFSTGGDNEQFF. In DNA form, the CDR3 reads TGTGCCAGCAGCTTTTCCACGGGCGGGGACAATGAGCAGTTCTTC. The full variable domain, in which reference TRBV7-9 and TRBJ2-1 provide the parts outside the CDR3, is DTGVSQNPRHKITKRGQNVTFRCDPISEHNRLYWYRQTLGQGPEFLTYFQNEAQLEKSRLLSDRFSAERPKGSFSTLEIQRTEQGDSAMYLCASSFSTGGDNEQFFGPGTRLTVL.

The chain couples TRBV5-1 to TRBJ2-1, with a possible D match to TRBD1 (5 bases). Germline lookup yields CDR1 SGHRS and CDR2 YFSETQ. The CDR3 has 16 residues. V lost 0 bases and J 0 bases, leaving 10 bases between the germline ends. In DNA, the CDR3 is TGCGCCAGCAGCTTGGATGGCGACAGCTCCTACAATGAGCAGTTCTTC. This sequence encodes CASSLDGDSSYNEQFF.

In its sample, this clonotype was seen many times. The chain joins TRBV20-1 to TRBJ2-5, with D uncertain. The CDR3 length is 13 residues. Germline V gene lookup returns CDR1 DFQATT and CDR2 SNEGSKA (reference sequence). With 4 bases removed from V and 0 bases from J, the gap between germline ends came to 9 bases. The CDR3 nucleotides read TGCAGTGCTAAGTGGACGGACCAAGAGACCCAGTACTTC. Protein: CSAKWTDQETQYF.

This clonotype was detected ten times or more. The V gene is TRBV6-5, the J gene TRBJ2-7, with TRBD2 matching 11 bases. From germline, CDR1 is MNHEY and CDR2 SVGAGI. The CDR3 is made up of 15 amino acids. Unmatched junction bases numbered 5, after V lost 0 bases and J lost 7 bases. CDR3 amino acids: CASSYSPRLAGEQYF. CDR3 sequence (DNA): TGTGCCAGCAGTTACTCCCCCAGACTAGCGGGAGAGCAGTACTTC.

CDR3 region: CASSEVLYDGYTF. The CDR3 bases are TGTGCCAGCAGTGAAGTTTTGTACGATGGCTACACCTTC. The chain carries TRBV6-1 and TRBJ1-2; D gene ambiguous. The CDR3 spans 13 residues. The germline gives CDR1 MNHNS, CDR2 SASEGT. V was clipped by 1 base and J by 6 bases, with 9 bases between them.

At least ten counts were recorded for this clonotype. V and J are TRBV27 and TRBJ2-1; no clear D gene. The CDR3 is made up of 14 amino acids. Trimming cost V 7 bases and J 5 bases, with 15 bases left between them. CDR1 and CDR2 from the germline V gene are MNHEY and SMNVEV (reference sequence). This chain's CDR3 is CASKWPGGDNEQFF. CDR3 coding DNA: TGTGCCAGCAAATGGCCGGGCGGAGACAATGAGCAGTTCTTC.

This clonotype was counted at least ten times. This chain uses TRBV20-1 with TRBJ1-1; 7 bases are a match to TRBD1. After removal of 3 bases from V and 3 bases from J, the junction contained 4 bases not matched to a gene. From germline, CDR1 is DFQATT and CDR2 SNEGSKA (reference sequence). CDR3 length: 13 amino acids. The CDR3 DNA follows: TGCAGTGCTAGCTCAGGGGGGGACACTGAAGCTTTCTTT. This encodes CSASSGGDTEAFF.

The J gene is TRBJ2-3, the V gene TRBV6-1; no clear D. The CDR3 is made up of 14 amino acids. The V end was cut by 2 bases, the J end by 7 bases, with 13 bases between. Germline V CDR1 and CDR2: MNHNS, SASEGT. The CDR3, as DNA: TGTGCCAGCAGTGAAAAGACCCCGAAGAATACGCAGTATTTT. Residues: CASSEKTPKNTQYF.

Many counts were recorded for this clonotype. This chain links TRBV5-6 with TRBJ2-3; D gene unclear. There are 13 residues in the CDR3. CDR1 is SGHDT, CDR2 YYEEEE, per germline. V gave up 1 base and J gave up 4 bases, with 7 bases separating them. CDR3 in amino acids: CASSLKSSDTQYF. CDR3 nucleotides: TGTGCCAGCAGCTTGAAATCGTCAGATACGCAGTATTTT.

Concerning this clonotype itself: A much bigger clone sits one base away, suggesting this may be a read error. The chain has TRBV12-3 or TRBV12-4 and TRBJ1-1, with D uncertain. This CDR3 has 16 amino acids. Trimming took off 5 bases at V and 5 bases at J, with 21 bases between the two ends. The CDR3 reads CASSKHGPAGGTEAFF. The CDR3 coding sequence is TGTGCCAGCAGTAAACACGGGCCAGCGGGAGGGACTGAAGCTTTCTTT.

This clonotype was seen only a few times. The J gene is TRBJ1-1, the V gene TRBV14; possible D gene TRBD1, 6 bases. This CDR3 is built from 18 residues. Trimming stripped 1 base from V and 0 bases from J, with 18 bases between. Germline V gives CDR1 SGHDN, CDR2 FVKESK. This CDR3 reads CASSQASIRGAVNTEAFF. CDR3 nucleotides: TGTGCCAGCAGCCAAGCTTCTATCAGGGGCGCCGTGAACACTGAAGCTTTCTTT.

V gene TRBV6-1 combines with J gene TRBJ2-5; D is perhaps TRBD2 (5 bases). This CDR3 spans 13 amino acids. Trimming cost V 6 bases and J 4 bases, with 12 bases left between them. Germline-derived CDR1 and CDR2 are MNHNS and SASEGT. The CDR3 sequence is CASSPTRAETQYF. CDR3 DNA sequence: TGTGCCAGCAGCCCCACTAGAGCAGAGACCCAGTACTTC.

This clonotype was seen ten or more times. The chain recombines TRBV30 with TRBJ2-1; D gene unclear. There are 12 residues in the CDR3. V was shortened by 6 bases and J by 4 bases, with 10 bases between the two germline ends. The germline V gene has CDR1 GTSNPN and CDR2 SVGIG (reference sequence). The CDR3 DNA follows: TGTGCCTGTACGAAGAGTTACAATGAGCAGTTCTTC. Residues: CACTKSYNEQFF.

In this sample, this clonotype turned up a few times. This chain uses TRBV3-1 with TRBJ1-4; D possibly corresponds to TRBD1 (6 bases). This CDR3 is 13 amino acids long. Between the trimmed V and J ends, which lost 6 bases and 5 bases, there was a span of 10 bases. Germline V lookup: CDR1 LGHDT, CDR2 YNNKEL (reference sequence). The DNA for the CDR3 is TGTGCCAGCAGAAACCAGGGGAATGAAAAACTGTTTTTT. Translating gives CASRNQGNEKLFF.

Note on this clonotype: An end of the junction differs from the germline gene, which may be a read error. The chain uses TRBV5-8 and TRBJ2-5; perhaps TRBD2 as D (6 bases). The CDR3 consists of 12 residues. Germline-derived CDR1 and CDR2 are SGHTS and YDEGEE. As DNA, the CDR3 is TGTGCCAGCAGCGGGGACTGGGAGACCCAGCACTTC. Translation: CASSGDWETQHF.

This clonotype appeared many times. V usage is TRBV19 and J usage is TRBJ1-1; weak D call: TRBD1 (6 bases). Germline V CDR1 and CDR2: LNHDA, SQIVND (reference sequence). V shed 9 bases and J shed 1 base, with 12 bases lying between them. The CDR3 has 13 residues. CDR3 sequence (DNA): TGTGCCAGCTCAATGGGACAGAACACTGAAGCTTTCTTT. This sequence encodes CASSMGQNTEAFF.